These 4 T cell receptor beta chains originate from one sample sequenced in a study of T-cell reconstitution after alpha-beta-depleted transplantation in children. It was with unique molecular identifiers that the TCRbeta library was prepared. TCRdb called the PCR reads again in MiXCR, with one record for every CDR3 protein. The sample consists of 100,000 or so distinct CDR3 sequences, about 6.8% of them appearing once. Here the sequenced sample was PBMCs, taken before TCRalphabeta/CD19-depleted stem cell transplant. These receptors all stem from a boy aged 2 to 9 with acute lymphoblastic leukemia, due to receive a stem cell transplant.

This clonotype was observed many times. V gene TRBV27 combines with J gene TRBJ2-3; 10 bases are shared with TRBD1. In germline, CDR1 is MNHEY, CDR2 SMNVEV (reference sequence). J gave up 6 bases and V 5 bases, and 8 bases lay outside the gene matches. This CDR3 has 15 residues. CDR3 residues: CASSKGQGEGDTQYF. The DNA for the CDR3 is TGTGCCAGCAGTAAAGGACAGGGGGAGGGCGATACGCAGTATTTT.

The chain recombines TRBV3-1 with TRBJ2-1; TRBD2 is a possible D gene (6 bases). The CDR3 covers 14 residues. Trimming removed 4 bases from V and 8 bases from J, with 15 bases in between. Germline V lookup: CDR1 LGHDT, CDR2 YNNKEL (reference sequence). The CDR3 reads CASSPGTVGHEQFF. The CDR3 nucleotides read TGTGCCAGCAGCCCAGGGACTGTTGGACATGAGCAGTTCTTC.

This chain joins TRBV10-3 and TRBJ2-5, with 11 bases that match TRBD2. The trim removed 5 bases at V and 4 bases at J, leaving 6 bases unmatched. CDR3 length: 15 amino acids. Looked up from germline, CDR1 is ENHRY and CDR2 is SYGVKD. In DNA, the CDR3 is TGTGCCATCAGTTCCCTAGCGGGGGGTAGAGAGACCCAGTACTTC. Protein sequence: CAISSLAGGRETQYF.

This chain links TRBV4-1 with TRBJ2-1, with D perhaps TRBD1 or TRBD2 (6 bases each). The V and J ends lost 4 bases and 5 bases respectively, with 15 bases between them. The CDR3 is 15 amino acids. Per the germline V gene, CDR1 is MGHRA and CDR2 is YSYEKL. DNA of the CDR3: TGCGCCAGCAGCCTTAGGGGGGCCGGTCACAATGAGCAGTTCTTC. This gives the protein CASSLRGAGHNEQFF.